Reported below is one T cell receptor beta chain. Its antigen is still unknown. Sequencing was performed with immunoSEQ multiplex PCR; in TCRdb, only in-frame clones are kept and a portion is missing. The sample shows about 90,000 clones, 91% of them seen only once. V dropped 5 bases and J dropped 2; count of bases not matched to a gene: 5. The CDR3 is 13 residues long. Per germline, CDR1 GTSNPN and CDR2 SVGIG (reference sequence). These data originate in a study of graft-versus-host responses after intestinal transplantation. Study-wide points: Among circulating GvH clones, peak levels were associated with early post-transplant declines in HvG clones. Individuals who had graft-donor T cell macrochimerism had allografts that showed high graft-versus-host to host-versus-graft clonal ratios.

The chain carries TRBV30 and TRBJ2-7; 8 bases are shared with TRBD1. The sample was unstimulated CD4+ T cells sorted from spleen or lymph node cells, taken before transplant. This TCR derives from a human donor who was the organ donor for an intestinal transplant. The CDR3 is CAWGQGSTYEQYF. The CDR3 coding sequence is TGTGCCTGGGGACAGGGAAGCACCTACGAGCAGTACTTC.